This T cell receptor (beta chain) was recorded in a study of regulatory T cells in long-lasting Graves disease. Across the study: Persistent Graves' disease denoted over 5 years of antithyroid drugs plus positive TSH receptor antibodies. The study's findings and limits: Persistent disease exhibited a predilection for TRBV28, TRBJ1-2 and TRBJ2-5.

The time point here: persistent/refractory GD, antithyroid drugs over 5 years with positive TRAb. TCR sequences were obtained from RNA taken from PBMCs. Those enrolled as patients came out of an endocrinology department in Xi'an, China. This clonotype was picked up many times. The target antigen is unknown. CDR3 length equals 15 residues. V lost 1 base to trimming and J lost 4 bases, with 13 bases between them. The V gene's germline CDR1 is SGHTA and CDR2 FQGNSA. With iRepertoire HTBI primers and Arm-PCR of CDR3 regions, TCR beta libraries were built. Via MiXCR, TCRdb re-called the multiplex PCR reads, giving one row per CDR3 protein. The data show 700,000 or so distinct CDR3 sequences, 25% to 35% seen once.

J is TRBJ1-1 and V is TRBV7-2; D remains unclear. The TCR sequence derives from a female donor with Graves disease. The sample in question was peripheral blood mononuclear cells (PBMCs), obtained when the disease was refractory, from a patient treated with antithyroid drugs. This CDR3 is CASSLVRGGGTEAFF. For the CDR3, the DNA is TGTGCCAGCAGCTTAGTTCGGGGAGGCGGCACTGAAGCTTTCTTT.